This T cell receptor (beta chain) comes out of a study of blood T cells in healthy people across ages. A J-beta primer mix and a sample-barcoded 5' primer were used in a second PCR of roughly 6 to 11 cycles. In TCRdb, the 5' RACE reads were re-called with MiXCR into one record per CDR3 protein. The sample shows 850,000 to 1,300,000 distinct CDR3 sequences, 45% of them seen only once. Sample: blood. This clonotype was sampled from a woman aged 60-75 years in good health.

Here the CDR3 DNA reads TGCAGCGTTGAATTCGGGCGTACCTCGGAAACCTTC. Encoded protein: CSVEFGRTSETF. The V call is TRBV29-1, the J call TRBJ1-2; D ambiguous. Germline assignment: CDR1 SQVTM and CDR2 ANQGSEA. Trimming pared 2 bases from V and 14 bases from J, leaving 18 bases between. This CDR3 has 12 residues.